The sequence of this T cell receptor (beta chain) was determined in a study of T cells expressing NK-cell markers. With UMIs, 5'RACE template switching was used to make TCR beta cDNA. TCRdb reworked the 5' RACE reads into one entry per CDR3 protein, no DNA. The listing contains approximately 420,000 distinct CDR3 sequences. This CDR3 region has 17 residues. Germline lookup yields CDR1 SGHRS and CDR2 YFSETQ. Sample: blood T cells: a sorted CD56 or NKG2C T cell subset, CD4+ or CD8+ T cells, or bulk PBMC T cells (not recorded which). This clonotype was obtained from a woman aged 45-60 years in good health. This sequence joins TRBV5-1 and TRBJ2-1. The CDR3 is CASSLASRISSYNEQFF.